This T cell receptor (beta chain) was obtained from a study of blood T cell repertoires in COVID-19. Across the study: The United States, Italy and Spain were the sources of the acute and convalescent COVID-19 samples. The analysed material was cDNA or gDNA that came from T cells, B-cell-depleted T cells, or PBMCs.

The length of the CDR3 is 13 residues. The V gene end was trimmed by 6 bases and the J gene end by 8 bases; junction bases not matched to a gene: 8. Per the original data handling: It was from reference gene primer amplification that nucleated cell counts were estimated. The data were produced by immunoSEQ multiplex PCR, yet TCRdb's version contains in-frame clones alone and is incomplete. Clone size and V and J calls were adopted from that table, with D and trimming inferred from the DNA. The sample has 150,000 to 200,000 clones; approximately 79% are singletons. The receptor was derived from a woman older than 75 with acute or convalescent COVID-19. The chain joins TRBV12-3 or TRBV12-4 to TRBJ1-2, with 8 bases matching TRBD1. The sequenced material came from peripheral blood. The CDR3 reads CASSDTPGGGYTF. DNA for the CDR3: TGTGCCAGCAGCGACACACCAGGGGGCGGCTACACCTTC.